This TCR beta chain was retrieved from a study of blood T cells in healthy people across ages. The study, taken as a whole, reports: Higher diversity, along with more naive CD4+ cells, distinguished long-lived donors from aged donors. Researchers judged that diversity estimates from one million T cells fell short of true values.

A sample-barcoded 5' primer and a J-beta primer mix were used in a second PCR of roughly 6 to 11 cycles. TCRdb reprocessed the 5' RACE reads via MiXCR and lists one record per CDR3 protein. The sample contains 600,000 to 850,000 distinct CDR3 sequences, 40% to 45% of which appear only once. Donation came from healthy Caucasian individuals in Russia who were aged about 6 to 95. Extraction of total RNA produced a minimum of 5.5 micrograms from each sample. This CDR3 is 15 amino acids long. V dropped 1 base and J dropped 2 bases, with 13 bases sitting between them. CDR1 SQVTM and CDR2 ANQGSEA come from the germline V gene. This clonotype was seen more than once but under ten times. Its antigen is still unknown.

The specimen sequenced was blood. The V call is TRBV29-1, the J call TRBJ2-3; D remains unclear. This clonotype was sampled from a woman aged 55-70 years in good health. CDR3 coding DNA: TGCAGCGTTGAAGGTGGAGCGAGATACACAGATACGCAGTATTTT. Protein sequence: CSVEGGARYTDTQYF.